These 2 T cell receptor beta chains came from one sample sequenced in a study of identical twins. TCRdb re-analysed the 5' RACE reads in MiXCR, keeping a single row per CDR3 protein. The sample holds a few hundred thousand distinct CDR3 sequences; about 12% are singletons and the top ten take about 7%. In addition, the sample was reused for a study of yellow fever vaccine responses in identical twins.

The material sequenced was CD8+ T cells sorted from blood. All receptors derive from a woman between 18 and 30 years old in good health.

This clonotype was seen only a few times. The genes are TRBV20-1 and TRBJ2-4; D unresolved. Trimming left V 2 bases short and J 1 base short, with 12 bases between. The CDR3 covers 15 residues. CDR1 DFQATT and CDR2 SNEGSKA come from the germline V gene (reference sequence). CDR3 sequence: CSARTELTAKNIQYF. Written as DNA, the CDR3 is TGCAGTGCTAGAACAGAACTTACTGCCAAAAACATTCAGTACTTC.

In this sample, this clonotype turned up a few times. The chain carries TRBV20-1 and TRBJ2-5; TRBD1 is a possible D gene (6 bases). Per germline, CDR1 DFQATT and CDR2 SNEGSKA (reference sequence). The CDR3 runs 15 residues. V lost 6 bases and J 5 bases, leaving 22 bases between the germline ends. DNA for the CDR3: TGCAGTGCCTCAGACTCAGGGACATCAGAGGAGACCCAGTACTTC. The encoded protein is CSASDSGTSEETQYF.